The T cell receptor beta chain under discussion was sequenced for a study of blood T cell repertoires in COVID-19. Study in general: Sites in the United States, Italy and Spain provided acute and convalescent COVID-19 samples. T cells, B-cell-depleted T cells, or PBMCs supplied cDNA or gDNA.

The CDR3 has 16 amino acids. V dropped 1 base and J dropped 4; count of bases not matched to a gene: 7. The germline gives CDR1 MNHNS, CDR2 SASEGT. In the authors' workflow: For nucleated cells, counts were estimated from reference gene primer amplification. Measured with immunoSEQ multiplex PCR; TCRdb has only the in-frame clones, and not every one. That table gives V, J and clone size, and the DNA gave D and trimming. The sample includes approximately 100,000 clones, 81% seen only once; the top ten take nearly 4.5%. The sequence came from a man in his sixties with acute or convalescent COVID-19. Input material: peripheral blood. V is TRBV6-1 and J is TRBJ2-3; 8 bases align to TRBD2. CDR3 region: CASSEVEAGDPDTQYF. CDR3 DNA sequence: TGTGCCAGCAGTGAAGTCGAAGCGGGAGACCCAGATACGCAGTATTTT.